The sequence of this TCR beta chain was determined in a study of T-cell memory formation after mild COVID-19. Study findings and constraints: In pre-infection memory, a portion of responding clones appeared, which suggested that cross-reactive memory joined.

Germline loops: CDR1 SGHTA, CDR2 FQGNSA. CDR3 length: 13 residues. 5'RACE primed from the constant segment yielded TCR alpha and TCR beta cDNA libraries bearing sample barcodes and UMIs. TCRdb reanalysed the 5' RACE reads using MiXCR and keeps one entry per CDR3 protein. In the table there are approximately 230,000 distinct CDR3 sequences, 15% to 20% of which are singletons. This clonotype was detected only a few times. Its cognate antigen is unknown. Specimen: PBMCs or a T cell subset sorted from them (not recorded which). V is TRBV7-2 and J is TRBJ2-1, with a tentative D call TRBD2 (6 bases). The clonotype was recovered from a man aged 18 to 30 who had mild COVID-19 (a few samples of this study predate the infection). Cell type and time point are not known. CDR3 coding DNA: TGTGCTGTCACCTCGGCGGGGCACAATGAGCAGTTCTTC. Translating gives CAVTSAGHNEQFF.